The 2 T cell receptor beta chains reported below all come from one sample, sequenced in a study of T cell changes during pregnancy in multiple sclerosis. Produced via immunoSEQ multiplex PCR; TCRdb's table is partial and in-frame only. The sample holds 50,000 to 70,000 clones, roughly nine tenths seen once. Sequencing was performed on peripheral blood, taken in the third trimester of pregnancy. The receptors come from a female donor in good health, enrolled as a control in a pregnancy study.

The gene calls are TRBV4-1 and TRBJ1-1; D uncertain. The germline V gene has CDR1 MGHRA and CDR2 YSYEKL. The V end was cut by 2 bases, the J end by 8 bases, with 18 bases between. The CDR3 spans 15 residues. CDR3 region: CASSQPLRASGEAFF. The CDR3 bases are TGCGCCAGCAGCCAACCCCTCCGGGCCAGCGGGGAAGCTTTCTTT.

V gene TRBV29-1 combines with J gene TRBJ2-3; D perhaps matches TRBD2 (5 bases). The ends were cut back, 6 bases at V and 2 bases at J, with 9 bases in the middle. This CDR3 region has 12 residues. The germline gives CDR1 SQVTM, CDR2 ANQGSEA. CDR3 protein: CSVARDTDTQYF. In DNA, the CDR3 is TGCAGCGTCGCCCGGGACACAGATACGCAGTATTTT.